These 14 T cell receptor beta chains came from one sample sequenced in a study of persistence of HIV-infected CD4 T cells. The stimulus was an HIV-1 Gag 15-mer peptide pool, 0.85 to 1 ug/peptide/mL. CD40L-negative CD69-negative CD45RO-high memory CD4+ T cells were sorted as populations depleted of antigen-responding cells. The libraries were made with immunoSEQ version 4 in survey mode. Clones were read by immunoSEQ multiplex PCR, and TCRdb kept only the in-frame ones, dropping some. Among 38,000 or so clones listed, under 90% were seen once. Their antigens remain unidentified. This specimen was cultured CD4+ T cells from PBMCs, taken from a patient who received antiretroviral therapy. These receptors came from an adult with HIV. The donor label of this sample is uncertain.

This clone was recorded a few times. The CDR3 coding sequence is TGTGCCAGCAGCGAGACATGGCTCTATAATTCACCCCTCCACTTT. Translation gives CASSETWLYNSPLHF. The rearrangement joins TRBV3-1 (or the pseudogene TRBV3-2) to TRBJ1-6; D is unresolved. The V end lost 5 bases, the J end lost 3 bases, and 11 bases lay between the germline ends. The CDR3 runs 15 residues. Per the germline V gene, CDR1 is LGHDT and CDR2 is YNNKEL (reference sequence).

The chain carries TRBV5-5 and TRBJ2-4, with D possibly being TRBD2 (7 bases). Germline V lookup: CDR1 SGHKS, CDR2 YYEKEE (reference sequence). This CDR3 comprises 15 residues. The V gene lost 0 bases and the J gene lost 9 bases, with 16 bases spanning the gap. The CDR3 DNA reads TGTGCCAGCAGCTTGGTTGAGGGGGGGCTCGGCATTCAGTACTTC. Translation gives CASSLVEGGLGIQYF.

The gene calls are TRBV29-1 and TRBJ2-3, with D possibly called TRBD1 or TRBD2 (6 bases each). V lost 7 bases and J 1 base, leaving 12 bases between the germline ends. Germline CDR1 is SQVTM and CDR2 is ANQGSEA. The CDR3 spans 13 residues. DNA for the CDR3: TGCAGCGCGAGGGGGGCGGGCACAGATACGCAGTATTTT. Protein product: CSARGAGTDTQYF.

The chain is built from TRBV7-9 and TRBJ2-3; the D gene is possibly TRBD2 (6 bases). V was cut by 7 bases and J by 1 base, with 15 bases left in between. The germline CDR1 and CDR2 sequences are SEHNR and FQNEAQ (reference sequence). The CDR3 contains 15 residues. The CDR3 is CASTLVASGTDTQYF. As DNA, the CDR3 is TGTGCCAGCACGCTAGTGGCTAGCGGCACAGATACGCAGTATTTT.

The chain recombines TRBV2 with TRBJ1-6, with D unclear. In germline, CDR1 is SNHLY, CDR2 FYNNEI. The CDR3 covers 14 residues. V dropped 9 bases and J dropped 8 bases, with 17 bases sitting between them. CDR3 nucleotides: TGTGCCAGTAGGACGGGCTCCTTGGATTCACCCCTCCACTTT. It encodes CASRTGSLDSPLHF.

The chain links TRBV15 to TRBJ2-7, with D possibly TRBD1 on 5 matching bases. In germline, CDR1 is LNHNV, CDR2 YYDKDF (reference sequence). V was pared by 3 bases and J by 4 bases, with 10 bases between. This CDR3 region has 13 residues. CDR3 DNA: TGTGCCACCAGCAGGGAGCAGGGATACGAGCAGTACTTC. This translates into CATSREQGYEQYF.

The chain carries TRBV6-1 and TRBJ1-2; TRBD1 matches at 7 bases. Per the germline V gene, CDR1 is MNHNS and CDR2 is SASEGT. The trim removed 3 bases at V and 7 bases at J, leaving 5 bases unmatched. The CDR3 has 13 amino acids. CDR3 coding DNA: TGTGCCAGCAGTGAGACAGGGTGGGGTGGCTACACCTTC. Its translation: CASSETGWGGYTF.

DNA of the CDR3: TGTGCCAGCAGCCAAAACTTTGCAACTAATGAAAAACTGTTTTTT. Protein sequence: CASSQNFATNEKLFF. The chain couples TRBV3-1 (or the pseudogene TRBV3-2) to TRBJ1-4; no clear D. Per germline, CDR1 LGHDT and CDR2 YNNKEL (reference sequence). The CDR3 sequence is 15 residues long. Trimming left V 2 bases short and J 0 bases short, with 7 bases between.

This chain uses TRBV2 with TRBJ1-2; D gene uncertain. CDR1 is SNHLY, CDR2 FYNNEI, per germline. The ends were cut back, 3 bases at V and 1 base at J, with 6 bases in the middle. This CDR3 contains 13 residues. CDR3 nucleotides: TGTGCCAGCAGTGACAGTGATAACTATGGCTACACCTTC. Translated, it gives CASSDSDNYGYTF.

The genes are TRBV15 and TRBJ1-6; D remains unclear. This CDR3 region has 16 residues. V lost 0 bases to trimming and J lost 8 bases, with 14 bases between them. Germline V gives CDR1 LNHNV, CDR2 YYDKDF (reference sequence). The CDR3, as DNA: TGTGCCACCAGCAGAGATCGGGGAAGCCAGTATTCACCCCTCCACTTT. This encodes CATSRDRGSQYSPLHF.

The rearrangement links TRBV20-1 to TRBJ2-7; TRBD1 matches 9 bases. The CDR3 totals 16 residues. In germline, CDR1 is DFQATT, CDR2 SNEGSKA (reference sequence). V gave up 3 bases and J gave up 2 bases; unmatched junction bases: 11. CDR3 nucleotide sequence: TGCAGTGCTAGTGGGATAGGCGGGACAGGGACCTACGAGCAGTACTTC. Encoded protein: CSASGIGGTGTYEQYF.

This chain uses TRBV28 with TRBJ1-1; D call uncertain. CDR1 MDHEN and CDR2 SYDVKM come from the germline V gene. CDR3 length: 12 residues. V lost 6 bases, J lost 1 base, and 6 bases lay in between. The CDR3 DNA is TGTGCCAGCAGCCTACGGAACACTGAAGCTTTCTTT. It encodes CASSLRNTEAFF.

This clone was picked up one time. V is TRBV7-2 and J is TRBJ2-7; TRBD2 matches 15 bases. Trimming at V came to 2 bases and at J to 3 bases, leaving 5 bases not matched to a gene. CDR3 length: 17 residues. CDR1 is SGHTA, CDR2 FQGNSA, per germline. CDR3 DNA: TGTGCCAGCAGCTTATCTGGGACTAGCGGGGGGCGCTACGAGCAGTACTTC. Translating gives CASSLSGTSGGRYEQYF.

The chain couples TRBV29-1 to TRBJ2-3; either TRBD1 or TRBD2 may supply D (6 bases each). The V gene lost 6 bases and the J gene lost 5 bases, with 12 bases spanning the gap. The CDR3 loop spans 12 amino acids. Germline lookup yields CDR1 SQVTM and CDR2 ANQGSEA. The CDR3 bases are TGCAGCGTCGGGGGCCGGGGAGATACGCAGTATTTT. Translated, it gives CSVGGRGDTQYF.